One and the same sample provided the 14 T cell receptor beta chains below, sequenced in a study of beta chain features in type 1 diabetes (dated by TCRdb to 2016 to 2019). Library preparation used the immunoSEQ multiplex PCR assay. The High Capacity cDNA Reverse Transcription Kit was used to reverse transcribe all of the isolated RNA, meaning that expressed TCRB transcripts were what got sequenced. TCRdb mirrors the immuneACCESS table, restricted to in-frame sequences. Some clones are absent from its copies; in checked studies, under half trace to an unresolved V gene, and the reason for the others is unknown. The sample records 300,000 to 450,000 clones, around 20% of which are singletons. The top ten clonotypes cover 0.035% to 0.055% of the sample. The sequencing sample was made of naive CD4+ T cells from blood. In light of the paper, this sample's cell subset or site label describes: true naive CD4+ T cells. The origin of the receptors is a woman younger than 30 in good health.

This clone was found a few times. The V gene is TRBV7-9, the J gene TRBJ1-5; possibly TRBD1 for D (5 bases). The germline gives CDR1 SEHNR, CDR2 FQNEAQ (reference sequence). The CDR3 length is 14 residues. The V end was cut by 5 bases, the J end by 7 bases, with 15 bases between. CDR3 DNA sequence: TGTGCCAGCAGCAGGGACTCGAGGACGCAGCCCCAGCATTTT. Translating gives CASSRDSRTQPQHF.

This chain connects TRBV7-3 to TRBJ1-1; 7 bases match TRBD1. V lost 8 bases and J lost 1; bases outside the gene matches: 7. Germline CDR1 SGHTA, CDR2 FQGTGA. The CDR3 length is 14 residues. The CDR3 is CASSTGTENTEAFF. As DNA, the CDR3 is TGTGCCAGCTCGACCGGGACAGAGAACACTGAAGCTTTCTTT.

The V call is TRBV7-2, the J call TRBJ1-5; D possibly corresponds to TRBD1 (6 bases). V was trimmed by 5 bases and J by 4 bases, leaving 15 bases between them. CDR1 and CDR2 (germline): SGHTA, FQGNSA. The CDR3 runs 15 residues. The CDR3 sequence: CASSGGGTINQPQHF. The CDR3 DNA reads as TGTGCCAGCAGCGGGGGGGGGACAATAAATCAGCCCCAGCATTTT.

Turning to this clone: This specimen includes other DNA sequences encoding the same CDR3. This chain uses TRBV7-9 with TRBJ2-7, with D possibly matching TRBD1 (5 bases). V was trimmed by 5 bases and J by 1 base, leaving 6 bases between them. In germline, CDR1 is SEHNR, CDR2 FQNEAQ (reference sequence). The CDR3 is 12 residues long. CDR3 in DNA: TGTGCCAGCAGCCCAGGGTCCTACGAGCAGTACTTC. Translated: CASSPGSYEQYF.

The chain has TRBV7-2 and TRBJ1-2; maybe TRBD1 (6 bases). With 5 bases removed from V and 1 base from J, the gap between germline ends came to 11 bases. Germline V CDR1 and CDR2: SGHTA, FQGNSA. CDR3 length: 14 residues. Written as DNA, the CDR3 is TGTGCCAGCAGCACCTACAGGGTTAACTATGGCTACACCTTC. Its protein product is CASSTYRVNYGYTF.

CDR3 in amino acids: CASLGRGDEQFF. Written as DNA, the CDR3 is TGTGCCAGCCTGGGGCGGGGGGATGAGCAGTTCTTC. The rearrangement joins TRBV19 to TRBJ2-1, with 8 positions matching TRBD2. Germline values: CDR1 LNHDA, CDR2 SQIVND (reference sequence). The CDR3 has 12 amino acids. The ends lost 9 bases at V and 8 bases at J; junction bases unmatched: 6.

The CDR3 sequence: CASSARGGPHEQFF. The CDR3 DNA is TGTGCCAGTAGTGCGCGGGGGGGCCCTCATGAGCAGTTCTTC. This rearrangement joins TRBV19 to TRBJ2-1; 9 bases align to TRBD2. J lost 8 bases, V lost 5 bases, and 7 bases had no gene match. Germline CDR1 and CDR2: LNHDA and SQIVND (reference sequence). The CDR3 totals 14 residues.

The genes are TRBV9 and TRBJ2-5, with 9 bases identical to TRBD2. The CDR3 runs 16 residues. V dropped 2 bases and J dropped 5; count of bases not matched to a gene: 10. Germline V gene sequence: CDR1 SGDLS, CDR2 YYNGEE. In DNA, the CDR3 is TGTGCCAGCAGCGTTGGCTTAGCGGGAGTGGCGGAGACCCAGTACTTC. It is translated as CASSVGLAGVAETQYF.

The V and J genes are TRBV9 and TRBJ2-1; the D gene is possibly TRBD2 (5 bases). Trimming cost V 4 bases and J 6 bases, with 11 bases left between them. Germline lookup yields CDR1 SGDLS and CDR2 YYNGEE. The CDR3 length is 13 residues. This CDR3 is CASSPDGGNEQFF. CDR3 bases: TGTGCCAGCAGCCCCGACGGAGGCAATGAGCAGTTCTTC.

To note about this clone: At one boundary the junction diverges from the germline segment, which might be a read error. V usage is TRBV2 and J usage is TRBJ2-4; 13 nucleotides match TRBD2. The CDR3 extends over 12 amino acids. Germline V gene data show CDR1 as SNHLY and CDR2 as FYNNEI. This CDR3 is CASSGGLAGANF. The CDR3 DNA is TGTGCCAGCAGTGGAGGACTAGCGGGAGCGAACTTC.

This rearrangement joins TRBV7-9 to TRBJ1-6; 9 bases line up with TRBD1. V trimming: 5 bases; J trimming: 7 bases; junction bases outside the gene matches: 12. The CDR3 is 17 residues long. Germline lookup yields CDR1 SEHNR and CDR2 FQNEAQ (reference sequence). The CDR3 spells CASSTIGQGPKNSPLHF. The CDR3 bases are TGTGCCAGCAGCACGATCGGACAGGGGCCAAAAAATTCACCCCTCCACTTT.

The rearrangement uses TRBV11-3 and TRBJ2-1; TRBD2 aligns across 7 bases. CDR1 SGHNT and CDR2 YENEEA come from the germline V gene. V lost 6 bases to trimming and J lost 2 bases; unmatched junction nucleotides: 19. The CDR3 is 19 residues long. The CDR3 sequence is CASSSGYSGGRRAYNEQFF. In DNA form, the CDR3 reads TGTGCCAGCAGTTCGGGGTATTCTGGCGGGAGAAGGGCCTACAATGAGCAGTTCTTC.

This clone was seen only a few times. V and J are TRBV5-5 and TRBJ2-4, with D possibly being TRBD1 (6 bases). Germline loops: CDR1 SGHKS, CDR2 YYEKEE (reference sequence). V was pared by 6 bases and J by 0 bases, with 16 bases between. The CDR3 is 16 residues long. The CDR3 DNA reads TGTGCCAGCACCGCGGACAGAATTCTAGCCAAAAACATTCAGTACTTC. It specifies CASTADRILAKNIQYF. The full variable domain, its missing parts supplied by reference TRBV5-5 and TRBJ2-4, is DAGVTQSPTHLIKTRGQQVTLRCSPISGHKSVSWYQQVLGQGPQFIFQYYEKEERGRGNFPDRFSARQFPNYSSELNVNALLLGDSALYLCASTADRILAKNIQYFGAGTRLSVL.

In its sample, this clone was seen a few times. V gene TRBV12-5 combines with J gene TRBJ1-2; D is ambiguous. The CDR3 totals 13 residues. Trimming removed 1 base from V and 2 bases from J, with 5 bases in between. Germline V gene lookup returns CDR1 LGHNT and CDR2 FRNRAP. In DNA form, the CDR3 reads TGTGCTAGTGGTTTGGCGGGAAACTATGGCTACACCTTC. Amino acid sequence: CASGLAGNYGYTF. Drawing the rest from reference TRBV12-5 and TRBJ1-2, the complete variable domain is DARVTQTPRHKVTEMGQEVTMRCQPILGHNTVFWYRQTMMQGLELLAYFRNRAPLDDSGMPKDRFSAEMPDATLATLKIQPSEPRDSAVYFCASGLAGNYGYTFGSGTRLTVV.